This note documents a single T cell receptor (beta chain) sequence. The antigen remains unidentified. This sample was included in a study of radiotherapy plus CTLA-4 blockade in lung cancer. About the study: With 25% to 35% of patients having disease control, objective responses were seen in about 17%.

The CDR3 length is 12 residues. Germline CDR1 and CDR2: MNHNS and SASEGT. The V gene lost 6 bases and the J gene lost 4 bases, with 7 bases spanning the gap. Lung cancer patients with chemo-refractory metastatic non-small-cell disease were given focal radiation plus CTLA-4 blockade with ipilimumab. Only in-frame clones appear in the TCRdb table, and some are missing; sequencing was by immunoSEQ multiplex PCR. This sample yields about 50,000 clones, of which 70% to 90% are seen a single time; roughly 25% belongs to the top ten. Study-wide points: The best predictor of response was reported to be early blood T cell clone dynamics, with interferon-beta. Following radiotherapy plus ipilimumab, tumor-derived TCR clones expanded in the blood.

The sequenced sample was peripheral blood, obtained from a patient treated with radiotherapy plus ipilimumab. The chain couples TRBV6-1 to TRBJ2-1, with no clear D. The clonotype was recovered from a human donor with non-small cell lung cancer whose response to radiotherapy plus ipilimumab could not be evaluated. The CDR3 nucleotides read TGTGCCAGCAGCCCCAATTACAATGAGCAGTTCTTC. It encodes CASSPNYNEQFF.